The clone carrying this TCR beta chain was counted ten times or more. The antigen is not known. TCR beta CDR3 regions were amplified from RNA. The HTBI primer set drove a first-round RT-PCR of the TCR CDR3. TCRdb ran MiXCR on the multiplex PCR reads and lists one entry per CDR3 protein. The sample has roughly 420,000 distinct CDR3 sequences, about 15% seen once. The entry originates in a study of T cells in Graves' hyperthyroidism and ophthalmopathy. The junction had 8 bases not matched to a gene; V was cut back by 6 bases and J by 2 bases. Germline V gene lookup returns CDR1 SNHLY and CDR2 FYNNEI. The CDR3 sequence is 15 residues long. Hyperthyroidism was newly diagnosed in patients aged 18 to 65 (duration under 2 months). Pregnant or lactating patients were excluded, as were those with uncontrolled infection or other autoimmune disease. Each 10 ml fresh peripheral blood draw supplied the PBMCs. Regarding the study as a whole: Most expanded thyroid clonotypes above 0.001 also appeared in blood.

Sequencing used blood. V usage is TRBV2 and J usage is TRBJ1-1; 8 positions agree with TRBD1. This clonotype was sampled from a woman younger than 30 with Graves' hyperthyroidism. The chain's CDR3 is CASRYDRGSNTEAFF. For the CDR3, the DNA is TGTGCCAGCAGGTATGACAGGGGATCTAACACTGAAGCTTTCTTT.